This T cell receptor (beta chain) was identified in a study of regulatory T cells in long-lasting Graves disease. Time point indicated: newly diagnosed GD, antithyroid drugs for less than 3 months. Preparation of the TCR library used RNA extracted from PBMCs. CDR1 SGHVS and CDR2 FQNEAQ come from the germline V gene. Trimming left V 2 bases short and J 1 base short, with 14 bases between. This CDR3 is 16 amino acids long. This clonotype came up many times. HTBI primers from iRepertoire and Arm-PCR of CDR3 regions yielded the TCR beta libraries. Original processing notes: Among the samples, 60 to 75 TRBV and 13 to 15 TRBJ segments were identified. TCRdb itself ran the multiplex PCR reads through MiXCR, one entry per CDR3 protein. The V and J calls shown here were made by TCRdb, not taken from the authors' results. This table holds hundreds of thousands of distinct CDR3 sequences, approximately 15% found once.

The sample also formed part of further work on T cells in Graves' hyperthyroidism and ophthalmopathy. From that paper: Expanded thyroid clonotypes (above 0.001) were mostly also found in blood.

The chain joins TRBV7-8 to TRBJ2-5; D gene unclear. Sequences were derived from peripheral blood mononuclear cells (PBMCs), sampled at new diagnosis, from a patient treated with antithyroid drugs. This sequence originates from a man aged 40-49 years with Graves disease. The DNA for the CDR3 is TGTGCCAGCAGCTTATGGGCTACCCGTACCCAAGAGACCCAGTACTTC. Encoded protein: CASSLWATRTQETQYF.